What follows describes a single T cell receptor (beta chain). This sample was taken from a study of blood T cell repertoires in COVID-19. About the study: The cDNA or gDNA used as material had been derived from T cells, B-cell-depleted T cells, or PBMCs.

Only in-frame clones appear in the TCRdb table, and some are missing; sequencing was by immunoSEQ multiplex PCR. The table records 150,000 or so clones, roughly 83% of them present only once. The CDR3 runs 12 residues. Trimming shortened V by 2 bases and J by 6 bases, and 8 bases separated the two germline ends. CDR1 and CDR2 from the germline V gene are SGHRS and YFSETQ. The source of this sequence is a woman in her sixties with acute or convalescent COVID-19. The sequenced material came from peripheral blood. The rearrangement links TRBV5-1 to TRBJ2-5; tentatively, D is TRBD1 (6 bases). CDR3 region: CASSFQGKTQYF. The CDR3 DNA is TGCGCCAGCAGCTTCCAGGGGAAGACCCAGTACTTC. Together with reference TRBV5-1 and TRBJ2-5, the CDR3 gives the full variable domain: KAGVTQTPRYLIKTRGQQVTLSCSPISGHRSVSWYQQTPGQGLQFLFEYFSETQRNKGNFPGRFSGRQFSNSRSEMNVSTLELGDSALYLCASSFQGKTQYFGPGTRLLVL.